This T cell receptor (beta chain) was observed in a study of cytomegalovirus exposure and HLA in healthy donors. Whole-study findings and limits: Rare TCR sequences predominated, though certain public TCRs were found in many donors. Productive rates of about 87% or about 30% were seen for most TCR beta V segments in an earlier analysis. A later analysis linked a missense variant in DCLRE1C to the trimming of TCR beta V and J genes.

The sample holds a few counts of this clone. Its antigen remains unidentified. The PCR employed 60 Vbeta primers together with 13 Jbeta primers. Generated by immunoSEQ multiplex PCR, the TCRdb table keeps only in-frame clones and is missing some. The sample holds about 120,000 clones, under 20% seen once. Source material: PBMCs. The receptor was derived from a female donor in good health and CMV-seropositive.

The CDR3 nucleotides are TGCGCCAGCAGCTTAACAGGGGCGGTTAATTCACCCCTCCACTTT. The encoded protein is CASSLTGAVNSPLHF. The chain uses TRBV5-1 and TRBJ1-6; TRBD1 aligns across 7 bases. V lost 2 bases to trimming and J lost 6 bases; unmatched junction nucleotides: 5. The V gene's germline CDR1 is SGHRS and CDR2 YFSETQ. The CDR3 covers 15 residues.